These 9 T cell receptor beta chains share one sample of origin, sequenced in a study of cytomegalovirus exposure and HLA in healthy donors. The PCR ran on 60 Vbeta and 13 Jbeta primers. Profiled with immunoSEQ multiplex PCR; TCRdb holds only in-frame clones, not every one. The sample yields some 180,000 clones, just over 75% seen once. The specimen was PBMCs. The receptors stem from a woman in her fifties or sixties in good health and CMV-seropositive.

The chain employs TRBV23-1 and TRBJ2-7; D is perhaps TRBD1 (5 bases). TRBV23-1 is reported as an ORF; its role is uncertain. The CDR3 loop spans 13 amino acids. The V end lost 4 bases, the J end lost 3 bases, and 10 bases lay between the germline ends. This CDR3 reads CASSRTFGYEQYF. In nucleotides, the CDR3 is TGCGCCAGCAGTCGGACATTCGGCTACGAGCAGTACTTC.

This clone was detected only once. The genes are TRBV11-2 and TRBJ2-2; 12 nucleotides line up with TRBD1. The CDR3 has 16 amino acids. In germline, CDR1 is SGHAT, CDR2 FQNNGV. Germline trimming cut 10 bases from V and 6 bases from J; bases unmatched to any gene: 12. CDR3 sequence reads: CANYQPGTGGPGELFF. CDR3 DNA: TGTGCCAACTATCAACCCGGGACAGGGGGCCCCGGGGAGCTGTTTTTT.

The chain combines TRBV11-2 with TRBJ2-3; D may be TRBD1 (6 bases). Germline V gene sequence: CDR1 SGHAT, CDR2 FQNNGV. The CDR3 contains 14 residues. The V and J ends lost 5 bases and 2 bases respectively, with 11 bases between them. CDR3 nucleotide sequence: TGTGCCAGCAGCCCCGGACAGTTCACAGATACGCAGTATTTT. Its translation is CASSPGQFTDTQYF.

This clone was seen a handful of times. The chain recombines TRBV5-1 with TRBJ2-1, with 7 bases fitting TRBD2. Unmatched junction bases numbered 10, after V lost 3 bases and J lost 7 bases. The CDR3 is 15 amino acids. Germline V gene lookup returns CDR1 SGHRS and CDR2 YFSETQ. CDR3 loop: CASSWGGLSGNEQFF. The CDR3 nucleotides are TGCGCCAGCAGCTGGGGGGGACTTTCGGGTAATGAGCAGTTCTTC.

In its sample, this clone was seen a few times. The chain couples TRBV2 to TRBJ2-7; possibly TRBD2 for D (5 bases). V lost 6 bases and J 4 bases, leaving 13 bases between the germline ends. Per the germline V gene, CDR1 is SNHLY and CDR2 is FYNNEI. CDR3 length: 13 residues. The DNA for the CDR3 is TGTGCCAGCAGCCTAATATCGGGGTACGAGCAGTACTTC. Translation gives CASSLISGYEQYF. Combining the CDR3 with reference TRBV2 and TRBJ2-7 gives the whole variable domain EPEVTQTPSHQVTQMGQEVILRCVPISNHLYFYWYRQILGQKVEFLVSFYNNEISEKSEIFDDQFSVERPDGSNFTLKIRSTKLEDSAMYFCASSLISGYEQYFGPGTRLTVT.

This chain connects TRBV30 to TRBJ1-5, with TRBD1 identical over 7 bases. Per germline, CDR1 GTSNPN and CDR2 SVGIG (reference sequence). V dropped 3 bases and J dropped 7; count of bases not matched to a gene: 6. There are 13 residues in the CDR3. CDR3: CAWRLAGGQPQHF. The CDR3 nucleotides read TGTGCCTGGAGGCTGGCAGGGGGACAGCCCCAGCATTTT.

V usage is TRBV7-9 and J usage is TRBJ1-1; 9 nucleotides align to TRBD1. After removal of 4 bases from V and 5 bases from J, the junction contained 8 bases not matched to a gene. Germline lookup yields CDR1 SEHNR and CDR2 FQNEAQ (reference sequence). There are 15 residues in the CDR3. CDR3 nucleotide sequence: TGTGCCAGCAGCTCCACCGGGACAGGGAAGACTGAAGCTTTCTTT. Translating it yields CASSSTGTGKTEAFF.

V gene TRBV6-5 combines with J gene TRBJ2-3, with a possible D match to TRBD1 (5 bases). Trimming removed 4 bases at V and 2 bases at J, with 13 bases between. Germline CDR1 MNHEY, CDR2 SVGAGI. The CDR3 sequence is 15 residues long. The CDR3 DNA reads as TGTGCCAGCAGTTCCAGACAGTCCTACACAGATACGCAGTATTTT. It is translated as CASSSRQSYTDTQYF.

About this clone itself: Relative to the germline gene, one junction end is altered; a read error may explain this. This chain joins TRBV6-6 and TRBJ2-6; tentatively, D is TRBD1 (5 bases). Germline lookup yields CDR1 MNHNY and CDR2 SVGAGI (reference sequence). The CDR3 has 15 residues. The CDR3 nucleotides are TGTGCCAGCAGTTACTCGAAGTCTGGGGCCAACGGCCTGACTTTC. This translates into CASSYSKSGANGLTF.